Listed below are T cell receptor beta chains from one sample, sequenced in a study of T cells after yellow fever vaccination. TCRdb re-analysed the 5' RACE reads in MiXCR, keeping a single row per CDR3 protein. Of 620,000 or so distinct CDR3 sequences listed, approximately 13% are singletons. Here the sequenced sample was PBMCs, taken on the day of the yellow fever booster vaccination. Receptors were obtained from a man in his thirties or forties who received the YFV17D yellow fever vaccine. The CDR3 runs from the conserved cysteine through the conserved F or W. The order of the fields is V gene, D gene, clone size, J gene, CDR3 protein, CDR3 DNA. A D gene is named only where the DNA matches it firmly. Not every row has a clone size; where given, it reads once, few, many or a size class.

v_call: TRBV30
d_call: TRBD2
clone_size: few
j_call: TRBJ2-7
cdr3_aa: CAWSVNGGSYEQYF
cdr3_nt: TGTGCCTGGAGTGTAAACGGCGGGAGCTACGAGCAGTACTTC

v_call: TRBV28
d_call: TRBD2
clone_size: few
j_call: TRBJ2-7
cdr3_aa: CASRGLAGGLEQYF
cdr3_nt: TGTGCCAGCAGAGGACTAGCGGGAGGCCTCGAGCAGTACTTC

v_call: TRBV28
d_call: TRBD1
clone_size: few
j_call: TRBJ2-2
cdr3_aa: CATYHVAGGTGELFF
cdr3_nt: TGTGCCACCTATCACGTGGCAGGGGGCACCGGGGAGCTGTTTTTT

v_call: TRBV5-1
d_call: NA
clone_size: NA
j_call: TRBJ1-1
cdr3_aa: CASSFRDGNTEAFF
cdr3_nt: TGCGCCAGCAGCTTTCGGGACGGTAACACTGAAGCTTTCTTT

v_call: TRBV7-9
d_call: NA
clone_size: many
j_call: TRBJ1-6
cdr3_aa: CASSLDMSYNSPLHF
cdr3_nt: TGTGCCAGCAGCTTGGACATGTCCTATAATTCACCCCTCCACTTT

v_call: TRBV5-1
d_call: NA
clone_size: NA
j_call: TRBJ1-2
cdr3_aa: CASSIGQPGPYGYTF
cdr3_nt: TGCGCCAGCAGCATCGGACAGCCGGGTCCATATGGCTACACCTTC

v_call: TRBV28
d_call: NA
clone_size: many
j_call: TRBJ1-2
cdr3_aa: CASSLKGNYGYTF
cdr3_nt: TGTGCCAGCAGTTTAAAGGGGAACTATGGCTACACCTTC

v_call: TRBV10-3
d_call: TRBD2
clone_size: few
j_call: TRBJ2-7
cdr3_aa: CAISFTSGSYEQYF
cdr3_nt: TGTGCCATCAGTTTCACTAGCGGGAGTTACGAGCAGTACTTC

v_call: TRBV20-1
d_call: TRBD2
clone_size: NA
j_call: TRBJ2-5
cdr3_aa: CSASRTSGVQETQYF
cdr3_nt: TGCAGTGCTAGTAGGACTAGCGGGGTCCAAGAGACCCAGTACTTC

v_call: TRBV28
d_call: NA
clone_size: NA
j_call: TRBJ2-1
cdr3_aa: CASRPSYNEQFF
cdr3_nt: TGTGCCAGCAGGCCCTCCTACAATGAGCAGTTCTTC

v_call: TRBV15
d_call: TRBD2
clone_size: few
j_call: TRBJ2-5
cdr3_aa: CATRALAGPGETQYF
cdr3_nt: TGTGCCACCCGGGCACTAGCGGGACCAGGGGAGACCCAGTACTTC

v_call: TRBV20-1
d_call: TRBD2
clone_size: few
j_call: TRBJ2-7
cdr3_aa: CSAKTSGRLYEQYF
cdr3_nt: TGCAGTGCCAAAACTAGCGGGAGACTCTACGAGCAGTACTTC

v_call: TRBV29-1
d_call: NA
clone_size: few
j_call: TRBJ1-5
cdr3_aa: CSVSWQGNQPQHF
cdr3_nt: TGCAGCGTTAGTTGGCAGGGCAATCAGCCCCAGCATTTT

v_call: TRBV6-6
d_call: NA
clone_size: few
j_call: TRBJ2-1
cdr3_aa: CASSYSTNEQFF
cdr3_nt: TGTGCCAGCAGTTACAGCACCAATGAGCAGTTCTTC

v_call: TRBV7-9
d_call: TRBD2
clone_size: many
j_call: TRBJ2-7
cdr3_aa: CASSRLAGGPNEQYF
cdr3_nt: TGTGCCAGCAGCCGTCTAGCGGGAGGGCCGAACGAGCAGTACTTC

v_call: TRBV15
d_call: TRBD2
clone_size: few
j_call: TRBJ2-7
cdr3_aa: CATSRLAGSSYEQYF
cdr3_nt: TGTGCCACCAGCAGACTAGCGGGTAGCTCCTACGAGCAGTACTTC

v_call: TRBV6-5
d_call: NA
clone_size: NA
j_call: TRBJ2-7
cdr3_aa: CASSYYTGSSYEQYF
cdr3_nt: TGTGCCAGCAGTTACTATACAGGTAGCTCCTACGAGCAGTACTTC